One sample yielded the 14 T cell receptor beta chains listed below, sequenced in a study of T cells in localized non-small cell lung cancer. The method was immunoSEQ multiplex PCR; TCRdb's version includes in-frame clones alone and lacks a portion of them. Of tens of thousands of clones listed, about 91% are singletons. The sample here was peripheral blood, taken before any cancer treatment. Every receptor here comes from a man between 40 and 70 years old with stage I squamous cell lung carcinoma.

The rearrangement uses TRBV6-5 and TRBJ2-7; tentatively, D is TRBD1 (6 bases). This CDR3 contains 16 residues. The V gene's germline CDR1 is MNHEY and CDR2 SVGAGI. The V and J ends lost 0 bases and 0 bases respectively, with 12 bases between them. CDR3 sequence: CASSYSTGHSSYEQYF. CDR3 nucleotides: TGTGCCAGCAGTTACTCGACGGGACACTCCTCCTACGAGCAGTACTTC.

V usage is TRBV9 and J usage is TRBJ1-6; 7 positions agree with TRBD1. This CDR3 spans 17 amino acids. CDR1 SGDLS and CDR2 YYNGEE come from the germline V gene. The trim removed 3 bases at V and 4 bases at J, leaving 10 bases unmatched. CDR3 sequence (DNA): TGTGCCAGCAGCGCCCCGACAGGGTCCTCGTATAATTCACCCCTCCACTTT. Residues: CASSAPTGSSYNSPLHF.

CDR3 in amino acids: CASSSQGNTGELFF. In nucleotides, the CDR3 is TGTGCCAGTAGTTCCCAGGGGAACACCGGGGAGCTGTTTTTT. The chain is built from TRBV19 and TRBJ2-2, with D perhaps TRBD1 (5 bases). This CDR3 comprises 14 residues. Trimming cost V 5 bases and J 1 base, with 8 bases left between them. Germline CDR1 is LNHDA and CDR2 is SQIVND (reference sequence).

The V call is TRBV9, the J call TRBJ2-1; D is ambiguous. The length of the CDR3 is 14 residues. Between the trimmed V and J ends, which lost 4 bases and 8 bases, there was a span of 16 bases. Germline V gives CDR1 SGDLS, CDR2 YYNGEE. DNA of the CDR3: TGTGCCAGCAGCTCGAGGAACCTTGGGGATGAGCAGTTCTTC. This encodes CASSSRNLGDEQFF.

The CDR3 coding sequence is TGCGCCAGCAGCCAAGTCCTCTCCACAGATACGCAGTATTTT. Its protein product is CASSQVLSTDTQYF. The chain carries TRBV4-3 and TRBJ2-3, with D unresolved. Germline-derived CDR1 and CDR2 are LGHNA and YSLEER. The germline V and J ends were trimmed by 1 base and 2 bases, with 7 bases remaining between them. The CDR3 has 14 amino acids.

This chain connects TRBV6-6 to TRBJ1-4, with D possibly TRBD1 on 6 matching bases. Germline V CDR1 and CDR2: MNHNY, SVGAGI (reference sequence). The CDR3 has 16 residues. Trimming stripped 4 bases from V and 3 bases from J, with 15 bases between. CDR3 amino acids: CASSFFRGQSNEKLFF. The CDR3 DNA is TGTGCCAGCAGTTTCTTCAGGGGACAATCTAATGAAAAACTGTTTTTT.

CDR3 region: CASSSGTGILMGYTF. CDR3 sequence (DNA): TGTGCCAGTAGTTCCGGGACAGGGATTCTTATGGGCTACACCTTC. The chain uses TRBV19 and TRBJ1-2; 9 nucleotides match TRBD1. Germline assignment: CDR1 LNHDA and CDR2 SQIVND (reference sequence). The length of the CDR3 is 15 residues. The ends lost 5 bases at V and 8 bases at J; junction bases unmatched: 12.

The chain joins TRBV7-2 to TRBJ2-7; perhaps TRBD1 as D (6 bases). Germline V gene sequence: CDR1 SGHTA, CDR2 FQGNSA. V lost 1 base and J 3 bases, leaving 7 bases between the germline ends. The CDR3 is 13 residues long. The chain's CDR3 is CASSLEQGYEQYF. The CDR3 DNA sequence: TGTGCCAGCAGCTTAGAACAGGGCTACGAGCAGTACTTC.

In its sample, this clone was seen a few times. This chain connects TRBV9 to TRBJ2-1; 9 bases agree with TRBD2. Germline-derived CDR1 and CDR2 are SGDLS and YYNGEE. Trimming removed 4 bases from V and 10 bases from J; junction bases left unmatched: 15. The CDR3 loop spans 16 amino acids. This CDR3 is CASSLFLGTSPQEQFF. CDR3 sequence (DNA): TGTGCCAGCAGCCTCTTTTTAGGGACTAGCCCCCAAGAGCAGTTCTTC. Drawing the rest from reference TRBV9 and TRBJ2-1, the complete variable domain is DSGVTQTPKHLITATGQRVTLRCSPRSGDLSVYWYQQSLDQGLQFLIQYYNGEERAKGNILERFSAQQFPDLHSELNLSSLELGDSALYFCASSLFLGTSPQEQFFGPGTRLTVL.

This sequence joins TRBV5-4 and TRBJ2-6; D assignment may be TRBD1 or TRBD2 (5 bases each). V lost 4 bases, J lost 4 bases, and 6 bases lay in between. CDR3 length: 13 residues. Germline V gene lookup returns CDR1 SGHNT and CDR2 YYREEE (reference sequence). The CDR3 DNA follows: TGTGCCAGCAGCAGGGACGGGGCCAACGTCCTGACTTTC. Translation gives CASSRDGANVLTF.

V gene TRBV4-1 combines with J gene TRBJ1-6; D is ambiguous. V lost 0 bases to trimming and J lost 7 bases, with 10 bases between them. The CDR3 spans 15 residues. Germline loops: CDR1 MGHRA, CDR2 YSYEKL. The chain's CDR3 is CASSQEALTNSPLHF. The CDR3 nucleotides read TGCGCCAGCAGCCAAGAAGCCTTGACAAATTCACCCCTCCACTTT.

The rearrangement links TRBV5-1 to TRBJ2-2; D remains ambiguous. CDR3 length: 16 amino acids. Germline lookup yields CDR1 SGHRS and CDR2 YFSETQ. V gave up 3 bases and J gave up 2 bases, with 14 bases separating them. Written as DNA, the CDR3 is TGCGCCAGCAGCTCCGGAGAAAGACCTAACACCGGGGAGCTGTTTTTT. Amino acids: CASSSGERPNTGELFF.

The chain uses TRBV4-1 and TRBJ2-7, with a possible D match to TRBD1 (6 bases). Trimming pared 2 bases from V and 1 base from J, leaving 15 bases between. The CDR3 has 16 residues. CDR1 and CDR2 (germline): MGHRA, YSYEKL. CDR3 residues: CASSQTGQTKSYEQYF. The DNA of the CDR3 is TGCGCCAGCAGCCAAACAGGACAGACGAAATCCTACGAGCAGTACTTC.

V and J are TRBV27 and TRBJ2-1, with D perhaps matching TRBD2 (5 bases). V shed 3 bases and J shed 0 bases, with 12 bases lying between them. The CDR3 sequence is 16 residues long. CDR1 is MNHEY, CDR2 SMNVEV, per germline (reference sequence). DNA for the CDR3: TGTGCCAGCAGTTTCACCTCGGGGAGCTCCTACAATGAGCAGTTCTTC. Amino acid sequence: CASSFTSGSSYNEQFF.